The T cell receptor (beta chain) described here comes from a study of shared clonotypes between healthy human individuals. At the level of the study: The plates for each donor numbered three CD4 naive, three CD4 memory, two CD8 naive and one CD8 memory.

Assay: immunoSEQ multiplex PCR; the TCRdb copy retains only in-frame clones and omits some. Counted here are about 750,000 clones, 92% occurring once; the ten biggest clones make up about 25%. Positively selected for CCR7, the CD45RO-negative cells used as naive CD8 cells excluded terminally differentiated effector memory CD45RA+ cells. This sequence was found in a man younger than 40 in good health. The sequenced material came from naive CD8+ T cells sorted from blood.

The CDR3 loop is CSVQASSNEQFF. In DNA, the CDR3 is TGCAGCGTTCAGGCTAGCAGCAATGAGCAGTTCTTC. V and J are TRBV29-1 and TRBJ2-1, with D maybe TRBD2 (5 bases). The CDR3 is made up of 12 amino acids. Trimming removed 5 bases at V and 6 bases at J, with 11 bases between. Germline CDR1 SQVTM, CDR2 ANQGSEA.